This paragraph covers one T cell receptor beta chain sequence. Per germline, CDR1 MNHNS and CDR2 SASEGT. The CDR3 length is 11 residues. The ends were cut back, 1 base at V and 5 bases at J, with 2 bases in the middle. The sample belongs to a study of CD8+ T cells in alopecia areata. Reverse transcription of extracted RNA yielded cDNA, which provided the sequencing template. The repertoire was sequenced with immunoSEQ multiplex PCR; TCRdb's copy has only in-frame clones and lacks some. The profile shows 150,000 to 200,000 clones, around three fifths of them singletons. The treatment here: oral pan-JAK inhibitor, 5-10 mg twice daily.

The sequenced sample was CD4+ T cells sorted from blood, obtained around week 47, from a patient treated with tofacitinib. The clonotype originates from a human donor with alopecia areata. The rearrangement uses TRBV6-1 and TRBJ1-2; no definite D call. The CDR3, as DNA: TGTGCCAGCAGTGAAGGTTATGGCTACACCTTC. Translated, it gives CASSEGYGYTF.